These 14 T cell receptor beta chains came from one sample sequenced in a study of blood T cell repertoires in COVID-19. TCRdb keeps only in-frame clones here, not all; method: immunoSEQ multiplex PCR. The repertoire includes 150,000 to 200,000 clones, around 81% of them detected once, and 11% sits in the top ten. The specimen sequenced was peripheral blood. The receptors were gathered from a man aged 60-69 years with active or convalescent COVID-19.

V and J are TRBV10-3 and TRBJ2-2, with 14 bases identical to TRBD2. Looked up from germline, CDR1 is ENHRY and CDR2 is SYGVKD. Trimming at V came to 7 bases and at J to 5 bases, leaving 6 bases not matched to a gene. The CDR3 is made up of 16 amino acids. Here the CDR3 DNA reads TGTGCCATCACCCCGACTAGCGGGAGGGAGACCGGGGAGCTGTTTTTT. It yields the protein CAITPTSGRETGELFF.

The V and J genes are TRBV3-1 (or the pseudogene TRBV3-2) and TRBJ2-1; D ambiguous. Germline CDR1 reads LGHDT; CDR2 reads YNNKEL (reference sequence). Trimming shortened V by 0 bases and J by 6 bases, and 9 bases separated the two germline ends. This CDR3 spans 14 amino acids. CDR3 sequence: CASSQDLRGNEQFF. DNA for the CDR3: TGTGCCAGCAGCCAAGATCTCAGAGGCAATGAGCAGTTCTTC.

This chain uses TRBV7-3 with TRBJ2-1; 7 bases line up with TRBD1. The CDR3 extends over 14 amino acids. The trim removed 2 bases at V and 5 bases at J, leaving 3 bases unmatched. Germline-derived CDR1 and CDR2 are SGHTA and FQGTGA. The CDR3 coding sequence is TGTGCCAGCAGCTTAGGACAGGCCAACAATGAGCAGTTCTTC. It yields the protein CASSLGQANNEQFF.

V gene TRBV5-1 combines with J gene TRBJ1-1, with TRBD1 matching over 10 bases. The CDR3 has 15 amino acids. The V gene's germline CDR1 is SGHRS and CDR2 YFSETQ. V lost 4 bases to trimming and J lost 5 bases; unmatched junction nucleotides: 8. The CDR3 is CASSEDRGLVTEAFF. CDR3 bases: TGCGCCAGCAGCGAAGACAGGGGGCTAGTAACTGAAGCTTTCTTT. Complete variable domain (other parts from reference TRBV5-1 and TRBJ1-1): KAGVTQTPRYLIKTRGQQVTLSCSPISGHRSVSWYQQTPGQGLQFLFEYFSETQRNKGNFPGRFSGRQFSNSRSEMNVSTLELGDSALYLCASSEDRGLVTEAFFGQGTRLTVV.

The chain couples TRBV5-6 to TRBJ1-2, with D maybe TRBD1 (5 bases). The CDR3 consists of 14 residues. Germline V lookup: CDR1 SGHDT, CDR2 YYEEEE. V lost 0 bases and J 10 bases, leaving 16 bases between the germline ends. CDR3 coding DNA: TGTGCCAGCAGCTTGGGAAAATGGAGGGGAAACTACACCTTC. Its protein product is CASSLGKWRGNYTF.

This clone turned up a few times. The rearrangement uses TRBV27 and TRBJ2-3; no firm D call. Trimming left V 6 bases short and J 0 bases short, with 7 bases between. The CDR3 loop spans 13 amino acids. Germline V CDR1 and CDR2: MNHEY, SMNVEV (reference sequence). The CDR3 nucleotides are TGTGCCAGCAGGGGCCGCAGCACAGATACGCAGTATTTT. Encoded protein: CASRGRSTDTQYF.

The chain links TRBV7-3 to TRBJ1-2; 10 bases are shared with TRBD1. Unmatched junction bases numbered 6, after V lost 0 bases and J lost 8 bases. Germline-derived CDR1 and CDR2 are SGHTA and FQGTGA. CDR3 length: 15 residues. This chain's CDR3 is CASSLTGTGVEGYTF. CDR3 DNA: TGTGCCAGCAGCTTAACAGGGACAGGGGTGGAGGGCTACACCTTC.

V is TRBV18 and J is TRBJ2-7; 9 bases line up with TRBD2. The CDR3 consists of 16 residues. Per germline, CDR1 KGHSH and CDR2 LQKENI. V gave up 4 bases and J gave up 5 bases; unmatched junction bases: 12. CDR3 DNA: TGTGCCAGCTCACGTACCGCGACTAGCGGACAACACGAGCAGTACTTC. The encoded protein is CASSRTATSGQHEQYF. The full variable domain, completed using reference TRBV18 and TRBJ2-7, is NAGVMQNPRHLVRRRGQEARLRCSPMKGHSHVYWYRQLPEEGLKFMVYLQKENIIDESGMPKERFSAEFPKEGPSILRIQQVVRGDSAAYFCASSRTATSGQHEQYFGPGTRLTVT.

The chain links TRBV28 to TRBJ1-1; TRBD1 matches at 8 bases. Germline CDR1 is MDHEN and CDR2 is SYDVKM. Trimming cost V 6 bases and J 3 bases; bases outside gene matches: 6. The CDR3 runs 14 residues. For the CDR3, the DNA is TGTGCCAGCAGGCTGACAGGGGAATACACTGAAGCTTTCTTT. Translating gives CASRLTGEYTEAFF.

The rearrangement uses TRBV5-6 and TRBJ1-1; 9 bases are a match to TRBD1. CDR1 and CDR2 from the germline V gene are SGHDT and YYEEEE. The J segment lost 3 bases and the V segment lost 4 bases, leaving 7 bases of the junction unmatched. The CDR3 spans 15 residues. The CDR3 coding sequence is TGTGCCAGCAGCCCGGACAGGGGTTTGGACACTGAAGCTTTCTTT. Translated: CASSPDRGLDTEAFF.

The gene calls are TRBV5-6 and TRBJ2-7; a possible D gene is TRBD2 (6 bases). Trimming removed 0 bases from V and 5 bases from J, with 15 bases in between. Germline CDR1 SGHDT, CDR2 YYEEEE. The CDR3 has 15 residues. In DNA, the CDR3 is TGTGCCAGCAGCTTGGGGTGGGGGAGGCAGGACGAGCAGTACTTC. This codes for CASSLGWGRQDEQYF.

The chain employs TRBV9 and TRBJ2-7, with D possibly TRBD2 on 6 matching bases. The CDR3 is 15 residues long. CDR1 and CDR2 from the germline V gene are SGDLS and YYNGEE. V was pared by 2 bases and J by 7 bases, with 19 bases between. The CDR3 coding sequence is TGTGCCAGCAGCGTCCGTCCCGGGACTCCCTCAGAGCAGTACTTC. This encodes CASSVRPGTPSEQYF.

The chain has TRBV6-6 and TRBJ1-2, with D possibly TRBD1 on 5 matching bases. Trimming cost V 5 bases and J 7 bases, with 17 bases left between them. CDR1 MNHNY and CDR2 SVGAGI come from the germline V gene (reference sequence). CDR3 length: 14 residues. The CDR3 DNA follows: TGTGCCAGCAGTCGGGACGGTCGTGGGGCTGGCTACACCTTC. This translates into CASSRDGRGAGYTF.

V gene TRBV4-1 combines with J gene TRBJ1-4; 7 nucleotides align to TRBD1. Germline assignment: CDR1 MGHRA and CDR2 YSYEKL. The CDR3 consists of 17 residues. The J segment lost 5 bases and the V segment lost 4 bases, leaving 13 bases of the junction unmatched. CDR3 in amino acids: CASSPRQGNMGNEKLFF. CDR3 bases: TGCGCCAGCAGCCCCCGACAGGGTAATATGGGAAATGAAAAACTGTTTTTT.